Given below is one T cell receptor (beta chain) in context. Its antigen is undetermined. CDR3 length equals 11 residues. Germline V gives CDR1 SGDLS, CDR2 YYNGEE. V was trimmed by 3 bases and J by 5 bases, leaving 3 bases between them. This entry is derived from a study of CD8 T cells in Susac syndrome. Random hexamers were used to reverse transcribe an amount of roughly 0.45 to 1 ug RNA. The method of amplification for TCR beta CDR3 was immunoSEQ multiplex PCR, covering 54 Vbeta and 13 Jbeta. One entry per CDR3 protein results from TCRdb running MiXCR on the immunoSEQ multiplex PCR reads. The sample has 150,000 or so distinct CDR3 sequences, just under 97% seen once. Sequencing of TCR beta was carried out in blood CD8+ and CD4+ T cells. Negative isolation was used for CD8+ and CD4+ T cells and FACS enrichment for TEMRA cells. Study-level results: That the number of individuals in its TCR sequencing and HLA analysis was relatively small was acknowledged by the study.

The sample was CD8+ T cells from PBMCs. The chain has TRBV9 and TRBJ2-1, with unresolved D. This receptor was obtained from a human donor with multiple sclerosis. CDR3 sequence (DNA): TGTGCCAGCAGCGCCGACAATGAGCAGTTCTTC. Protein product: CASSADNEQFF.